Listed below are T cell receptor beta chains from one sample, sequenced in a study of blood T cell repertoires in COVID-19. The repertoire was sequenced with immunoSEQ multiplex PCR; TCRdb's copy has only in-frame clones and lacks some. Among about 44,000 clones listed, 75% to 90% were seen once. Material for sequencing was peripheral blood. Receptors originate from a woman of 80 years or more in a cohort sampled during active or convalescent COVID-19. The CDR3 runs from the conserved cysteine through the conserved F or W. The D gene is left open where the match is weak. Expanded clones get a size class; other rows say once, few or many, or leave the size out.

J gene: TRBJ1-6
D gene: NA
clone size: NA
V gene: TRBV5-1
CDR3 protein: CASSFGVDNSPLHF
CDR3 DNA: TGCGCCAGCAGCTTTGGAGTCGATAATTCACCCCTCCACTTT

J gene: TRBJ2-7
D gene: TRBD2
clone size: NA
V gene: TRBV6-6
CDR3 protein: CASSPGTSGNLYEQYF
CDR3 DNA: TGTGCCAGCAGTCCCGGGACTAGCGGGAACCTCTACGAGCAGTACTTC

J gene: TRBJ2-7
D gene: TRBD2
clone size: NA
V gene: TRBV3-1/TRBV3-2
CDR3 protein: CASSPGLAADEQYF
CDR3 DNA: TGTGCCAGCAGCCCGGGGCTAGCGGCGGACGAGCAGTACTTC

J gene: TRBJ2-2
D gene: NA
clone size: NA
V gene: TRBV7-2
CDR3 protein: CASSQLSRGLAGELFF
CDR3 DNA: TGTGCCAGCAGTCAATTATCTAGGGGGTTAGCCGGGGAGCTGTTTTTT

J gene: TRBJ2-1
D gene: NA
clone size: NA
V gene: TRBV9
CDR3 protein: CASSVNPSGRVTYNEQFF
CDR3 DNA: TGTGCCAGCAGCGTCAACCCTTCGGGCAGGGTCACCTACAATGAGCAGTTCTTC

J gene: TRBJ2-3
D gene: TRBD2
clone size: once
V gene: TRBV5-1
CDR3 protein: CASSPGTSGGVTQYF
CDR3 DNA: TGCGCCAGCAGCCCGGGGACTAGCGGGGGAGTTACGCAGTATTTT

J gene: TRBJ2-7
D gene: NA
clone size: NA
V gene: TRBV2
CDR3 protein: CASSGQGGSSEQYF
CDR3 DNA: TGTGCCAGCAGTGGACAGGGAGGTTCCTCCGAGCAGTACTTC

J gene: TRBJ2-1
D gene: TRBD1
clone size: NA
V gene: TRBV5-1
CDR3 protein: CASSPGQGYNEQFF
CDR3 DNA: TGCGCCAGCAGTCCGGGACAGGGGTACAATGAGCAGTTCTTC

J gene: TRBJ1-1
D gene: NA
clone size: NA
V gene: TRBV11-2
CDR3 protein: CASSLISRRVNTEAFF
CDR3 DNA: TGTGCCAGCAGCTTAATAAGTCGGAGAGTGAACACTGAAGCTTTCTTT

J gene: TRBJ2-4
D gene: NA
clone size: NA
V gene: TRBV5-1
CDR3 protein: CASSFRDSLNIQYF
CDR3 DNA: TGCGCCAGCAGCTTTAGGGACTCCTTAAACATTCAGTACTTC

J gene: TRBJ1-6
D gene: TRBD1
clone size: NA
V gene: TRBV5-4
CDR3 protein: CASSPSPDRAHNSPLHF
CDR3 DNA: TGTGCCAGCAGCCCGAGCCCCGACAGGGCCCATAATTCACCCCTCCACTTT

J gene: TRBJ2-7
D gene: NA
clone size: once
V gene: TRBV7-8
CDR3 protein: CASSLEVQGLYEQYF
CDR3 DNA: TGTGCCAGCAGCTTAGAGGTACAGGGTCTCTACGAGCAGTACTTC

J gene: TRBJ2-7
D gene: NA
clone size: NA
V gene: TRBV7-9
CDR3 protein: CASSSRDFSPRGYEQYF
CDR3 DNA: TGTGCCAGCAGCTCCCGGGACTTCTCACCCCGTGGGTACGAGCAGTACTTC

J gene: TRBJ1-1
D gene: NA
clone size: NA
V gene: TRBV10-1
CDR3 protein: CASKTAFGGVTEAFF
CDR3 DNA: TGCGCCAGCAAGACGGCGTTCGGGGGAGTCACTGAAGCTTTCTTT

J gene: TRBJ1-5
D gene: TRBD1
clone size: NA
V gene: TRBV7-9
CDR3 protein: CASSSGQASNQPQHF
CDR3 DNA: TGTGCCAGCAGCTCAGGACAGGCGAGCAATCAGCCCCAGCATTTT

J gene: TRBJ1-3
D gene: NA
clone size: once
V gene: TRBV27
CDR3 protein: CASAVGNGNTIYF
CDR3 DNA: TGTGCCAGCGCGGTCGGGAATGGAAACACCATATATTTT

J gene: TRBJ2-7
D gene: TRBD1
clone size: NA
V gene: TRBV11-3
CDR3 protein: CASGPRQGALPDF
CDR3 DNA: TGTGCCAGCGGACCAAGGCAGGGGGCTCTTCCGGACTTC

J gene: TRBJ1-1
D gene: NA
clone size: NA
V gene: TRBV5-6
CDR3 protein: CASLTGGMNTEAFF
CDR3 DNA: TGTGCCAGCCTGACTGGAGGGATGAACACTGAAGCTTTCTTT

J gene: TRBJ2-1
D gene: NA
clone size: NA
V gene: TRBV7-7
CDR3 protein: CASSLGSDNEQFF
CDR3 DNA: TGTGCTAGCAGCTTAGGTTCCGACAATGAGCAGTTCTTC

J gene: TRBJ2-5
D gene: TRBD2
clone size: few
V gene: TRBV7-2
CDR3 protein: CASSLTSGKGETQYF
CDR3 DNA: TGTGCCAGCAGCTTGACTAGCGGGAAGGGAGAGACCCAGTACTTC

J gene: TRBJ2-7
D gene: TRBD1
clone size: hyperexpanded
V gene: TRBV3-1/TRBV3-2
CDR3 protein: CASSRGGTGGGYEQYF
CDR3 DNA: TGTGCCAGCAGCCGTGGAGGGACAGGGGGAGGGTACGAGCAGTACTTC

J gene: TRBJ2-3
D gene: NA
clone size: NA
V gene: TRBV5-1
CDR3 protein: CASSFDRPSTDTQYF
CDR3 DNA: TGCGCCAGCAGCTTCGACAGGCCTAGCACAGATACGCAGTATTTT

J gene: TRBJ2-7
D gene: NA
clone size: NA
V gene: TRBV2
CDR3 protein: CASRRGTYEQYF
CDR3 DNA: TGTGCCAGCAGGAGGGGGACCTACGAGCAGTACTTC

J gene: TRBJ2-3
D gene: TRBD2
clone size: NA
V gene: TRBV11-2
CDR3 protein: CASSLLPGGLAGRTDTQYF
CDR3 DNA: TGTGCCAGCAGCTTATTGCCAGGGGGACTAGCGGGACGCACAGATACGCAGTATTTT

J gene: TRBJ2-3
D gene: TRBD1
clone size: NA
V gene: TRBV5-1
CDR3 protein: CASSYGQGGTDTQYF
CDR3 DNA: TGCGCCAGCAGCTACGGACAGGGAGGCACAGATACGCAGTATTTT

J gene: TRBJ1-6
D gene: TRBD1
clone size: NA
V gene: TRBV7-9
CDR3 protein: CASSHEDRVNSPLHF
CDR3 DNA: TGTGCCAGCAGCCACGAGGACAGGGTGAATTCACCCCTCCACTTT

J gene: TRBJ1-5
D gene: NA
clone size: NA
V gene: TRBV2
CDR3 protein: CASGGEVNSNQPQHF
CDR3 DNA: TGTGCCAGCGGCGGGGAGGTGAATAGCAATCAGCCCCAGCATTTT